Listed below are T cell receptor beta chains from one sample, sequenced in a study of blood T cell repertoires in COVID-19. Assay: immunoSEQ multiplex PCR; the TCRdb copy retains only in-frame clones and omits some. This table has around 260,000 clones, 65% to 90% appearing once. Specimen: peripheral blood. The receptors originated from a man aged 25 to 40 with active or convalescent COVID-19. CDR3s include the opening cysteine and the closing phenylalanine or tryptophan. The D gene is left open where the match is weak. Not every row has a clone size; where given, it reads once, few, many or a size class.

j_call v_call clone_size d_call cdr3_nt cdr3_aa
TRBJ1-1 TRBV10-3 NA TRBD1 TGTGCCACCCGGACAGGGAACACTGAAGCTTTCTTT CATRTGNTEAFF
TRBJ2-3 TRBV14 NA TRBD2 TGTGCCAGCAGCTCTCTGGGGGGGGTCACAGATACGCAGTATTTT CASSSLGGVTDTQYF
TRBJ2-3 TRBV19 NA NA TGTGCCAGTAGCAACTCACTCTCAGATACGCAGTATTTT CASSNSLSDTQYF
TRBJ2-5 TRBV4-1 NA NA TGCGCCAGCAGCAAGAACCCACTCCAAGAGACCCAGTACTTC CASSKNPLQETQYF
TRBJ1-1 TRBV27 NA NA TGTGCCAGCAGTTTATCGATTCGGGGACAATTGAGGGTAGGAACTGAAGCTTTCTTT CASSLSIRGQLRVGTEAFF
TRBJ2-3 TRBV6-5 NA TRBD2 TGTGCCAGCAGTTTTACTAGCGGGGGGGCCGAAGATACGCAGTATTTT CASSFTSGGAEDTQYF
TRBJ1-4 TRBV30 NA TRBD1 TGTGCCTGGAGTCAGCCGGGACAGGGGGGTGCAACTAATGAAAAACTGTTTTTT CAWSQPGQGGATNEKLFF
TRBJ1-4 TRBV18 NA NA TGTGCCAGCTCACCATTAACAGGGAAAACGTCCACTAATGAAAAACTGTTTTTT CASSPLTGKTSTNEKLFF
TRBJ2-1 TRBV6-6 NA TRBD2 TGTGCCAGCAGTTATGAGCGGGACTACAATGAGCAGTTCTTC CASSYERDYNEQFF
TRBJ1-4 TRBV12-5 NA NA TGTGCTAGTGGGGGACACCTTAATGAAAAACTGTTTTTT CASGGHLNEKLFF
TRBJ2-1 TRBV7-9 once TRBD2 TGTGCCAGCAGCCCCAATAGCGGGGGGGCCTCCAATGAGCAGTTCTTC CASSPNSGGASNEQFF
TRBJ2-5 TRBV7-3 NA TRBD2 TGTGCCAGCAGCTTACTAGCGGGGGAAGAGACCCAGTACTTC CASSLLAGEETQYF
TRBJ2-1 TRBV24-1 NA NA TGTGCCGCACCGTCAAACAGCTCCTACAATGAGCAGTTCTTC CAAPSNSSYNEQFF
TRBJ1-3 TRBV5-4 NA TRBD1 TGTGCCAGCAGTCAAGGGACAGGGGGCTTTGGAAACACCATATATTTT CASSQGTGGFGNTIYF
TRBJ1-2 TRBV18 NA NA TGTGCCAGCTCACCTAGTGGACAATTCTATGGCTACACCTTC CASSPSGQFYGYTF
TRBJ1-2 TRBV6-5 NA NA TGTGCCAGCAGACGTCCGGGACTGTCTTATGGCTACACCTTC CASRRPGLSYGYTF
TRBJ2-4 TRBV28 NA TRBD2 TGTGCCAGCAGTTTATGGACTAGCGGGGGGGTGATGGGTGGCAAAAACATTCAGTACTTC CASSLWTSGGVMGGKNIQYF
TRBJ2-7 TRBV3-1/TRBV3-2 NA TRBD1 TGTGCCAGCAGCCCTCGGACAGGGGATGAGCAGTACTTC CASSPRTGDEQYF
TRBJ2-7 TRBV30 NA NA TGTGCCTGGGGACTAGGGGGGGAGGCCTACGAGCAGTACTTC CAWGLGGEAYEQYF
TRBJ1-2 TRBV27 NA NA TGTGCCAGCAGTCCGGGGGGAATTCCCTATGGCTACACCTTC CASSPGGIPYGYTF
TRBJ1-1 TRBV29-1 NA TRBD1 TGCAGCGACGGACAGGGGGTCTACACGAACACTGAAGCTTTCTTT CSDGQGVYTNTEAFF
TRBJ2-3 TRBV27 NA TRBD1 TGTGCCAGCACACAGGGGTTAGGAGATACGCAGTATTTT CASTQGLGDTQYF
TRBJ2-1 TRBV7-8 few NA TGTGCCAGCAGCCCAGGGCGGGGAGGTTCCTACAATGAGCAGTTCTTC CASSPGRGGSYNEQFF
TRBJ1-4 TRBV10-2 NA NA TGCGCCAGCAGTTCCGCCAGTTCTAATGAAAAACTGTTTTTT CASSSASSNEKLFF
TRBJ2-1 TRBV3-1/TRBV3-2 NA NA TGTGCCGCACAAGGACTGGATGAGCAGTTCTTC CAAQGLDEQFF
TRBJ2-2 TRBV5-1 NA TRBD2 TGCGCCAGCAGCCCTTTAGCGGGGGACCAGACCGGGGAGCTGTTTTTT CASSPLAGDQTGELFF
TRBJ1-4 TRBV7-4 NA TRBD1 TGTGCCAGCAGCTTGCGCAGGGGGATTGGGGAACTGTTTTTT CASSLRRGIGELFF
TRBJ2-5 TRBV13 NA TRBD2 TGTGCCAGCAGCCTCCGGGCTAGCGGGGCCAACCAAGAGACCCAGTACTTC CASSLRASGANQETQYF
TRBJ1-1 TRBV27 few NA TGTGCCAGCAGTTTAGATATGGGGGCGAACACTGAAGCTTTCTTT CASSLDMGANTEAFF
TRBJ2-7 TRBV12-3/TRBV12-4 NA NA TGTGCCAGCAGTTTAACTCACGAGCAGTACTTC CASSLTHEQYF
TRBJ1-2 TRBV4-1 NA NA TGCGCCAGCAGCCAAGAGTGGGGGGGATCGAGCTATGGCTACACCTTC CASSQEWGGSSYGYTF
TRBJ2-1 TRBV4-3 NA NA TGCGCCAGCAGCCATAGAGCCGGGACTGGACGTTACAATGAGCAGTTCTTC CASSHRAGTGRYNEQFF
TRBJ1-4 TRBV2 NA TRBD1 TGTGCCAGCAGCCACAGGGGAAGAGAGGAAAAACTGTTTTTT CASSHRGREEKLFF
TRBJ2-5 TRBV29-1 NA NA TGCAGCGTTAGGTTAGCGGCCCAAGAGACCCAGTACTTC CSVRLAAQETQYF
TRBJ1-2 TRBV19 once NA TGTGCCACTTCAGGACAGACTGGAGTAGCCCTCTATGGCTACACCTTC CATSGQTGVALYGYTF
TRBJ2-3 TRBV18 NA TRBD2 TGTGCCAGCTCACCACCGGTTTCTAGCGGGGGAATAGATACGCAGTATTTT CASSPPVSSGGIDTQYF
TRBJ1-1 TRBV15 once NA TGTGCCACCAGTTTTGACAGACTGAACACTGAAGCTTTCTTT CATSFDRLNTEAFF
TRBJ2-2 TRBV25-1 NA TRBD2 TGTGCCAGCAGTTGGACTAGAGGCACCGGGGAGCTGTTTTTT CASSWTRGTGELFF
TRBJ2-1 TRBV7-3 NA TRBD2 TGTGCCAGCAGCTTATGGAGCGGGGGGAGGTACAATGAGCAGTTCTTC CASSLWSGGRYNEQFF
TRBJ1-2 TRBV20-1 NA TRBD1 TGCCTCTTCGGGACAGACTATGGCTACACCTTC CLFGTDYGYTF